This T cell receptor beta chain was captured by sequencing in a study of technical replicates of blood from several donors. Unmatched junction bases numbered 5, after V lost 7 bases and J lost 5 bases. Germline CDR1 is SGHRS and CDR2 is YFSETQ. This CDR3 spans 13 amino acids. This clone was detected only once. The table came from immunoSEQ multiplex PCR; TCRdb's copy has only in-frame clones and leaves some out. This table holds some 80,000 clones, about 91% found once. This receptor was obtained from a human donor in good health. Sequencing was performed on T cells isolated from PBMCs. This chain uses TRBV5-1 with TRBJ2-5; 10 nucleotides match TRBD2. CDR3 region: CASGLAEGETQYF. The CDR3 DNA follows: TGCGCCAGCGGACTAGCGGAAGGGGAGACCCAGTACTTC.